Below, 18 T cell receptor beta chains from the same sample are listed, as sequenced in a study of cytomegalovirus exposure and HLA in healthy donors. Measured with immunoSEQ multiplex PCR; TCRdb has only the in-frame clones, and not every one. The sample comprises 100,000 to 150,000 clones, just under 90% of which are singletons, and about 3.5% rests with the top ten. The sample taken for sequencing was PBMCs. The receptors derive from a young man in good health and CMV-seronegative.

The CDR3 DNA reads as TGTGCCAGTAGTTCACGGACAGGTGGAGATACGCAGTATTTT. Its protein product is CASSSRTGGDTQYF. The chain couples TRBV19 to TRBJ2-3; TRBD1 matches at 7 bases. CDR1 LNHDA and CDR2 SQIVND come from the germline V gene (reference sequence). The CDR3 has 14 amino acids. V lost 5 bases, J lost 5 bases, and 7 bases stayed unmatched.

V usage is TRBV4-1 and J usage is TRBJ2-1, with 9 bases matching TRBD1. CDR1 and CDR2 from the germline V gene are MGHRA and YSYEKL. V lost 1 base and J lost 12; bases outside the gene matches: 13. This CDR3 spans 16 amino acids. The CDR3 protein is CASSQGGTGWKLGQFF. The CDR3, as DNA: TGCGCCAGCAGCCAAGGGGGGACAGGGTGGAAGTTGGGGCAGTTCTTC.

This chain connects TRBV11-2 to TRBJ2-3; TRBD2 matches at 8 bases. Trimming at V came to 1 base and at J to 2 bases, leaving 11 bases not matched to a gene. CDR3 length: 18 amino acids. Germline loops: CDR1 SGHAT, CDR2 FQNNGV. The CDR3 loop reads CASSLAGRAGGYTDTQYF. CDR3 sequence (DNA): TGTGCCAGCAGCTTAGCGGGCAGGGCGGGGGGTTACACAGATACGCAGTATTTT. Drawing the rest from reference TRBV11-2 and TRBJ2-3, the complete variable domain is EAGVAQSPRYKIIEKRQSVAFWCNPISGHATLYWYQQILGQGPKLLIQFQNNGVVDDSQLPKDRFSAERLKGVDSTLKIQPAKLEDSAVYLCASSLAGRAGGYTDTQYFGPGTRLTVL.

CDR3 loop: CASSLMGLYEQYF. The CDR3, as DNA: TGTGCCAGCAGCTTGATGGGACTGTACGAGCAGTACTTC. The rearrangement joins TRBV5-4 to TRBJ2-7, with D possibly matching TRBD2 (6 bases). Germline loops: CDR1 SGHNT, CDR2 YYREEE (reference sequence). V lost 1 base and J lost 4, with 9 bases in between. This CDR3 has 13 amino acids.

The genes are TRBV18 and TRBJ2-3; no clear D gene. V was clipped by 2 bases and J by 2 bases, with 11 bases between them. In germline, CDR1 is KGHSH, CDR2 LQKENI. The CDR3 spans 15 residues. In nucleotides, the CDR3 is TGTGCCAGCTCACCATATCACTTAGTCACAGATACGCAGTATTTT. Amino acids: CASSPYHLVTDTQYF.

The V gene is TRBV6-1, the J gene TRBJ2-1; TRBD2 agrees at 10 bases. CDR3 size: 15 residues. V was clipped by 9 bases and J by 1 base; unmatched bases: 6. The germline CDR1 and CDR2 sequences are MNHNS and SASEGT. CDR3 residues: CASSSGGSSYNEQFF. The DNA for the CDR3 is TGTGCCAGTAGTAGCGGGGGGTCTTCCTACAATGAGCAGTTCTTC.

This sequence joins TRBV2 and TRBJ1-1; 11 bases agree with TRBD1. The junction had 5 bases not matched to a gene; V was cut back by 4 bases and J by 1 base. The CDR3 totals 16 residues. The germline CDR1 and CDR2 sequences are SNHLY and FYNNEI. The CDR3 DNA sequence: TGTGCCAGCAGTGCGGACAGGGGGCTTGGGAACACTGAAGCTTTCTTT. Translating gives CASSADRGLGNTEAFF.

The J gene is TRBJ1-6, the V gene TRBV5-1; no definite D call. The CDR3 is 13 residues long. Deletions cut 5 bases from V and 7 bases from J, with 10 bases between. From germline, CDR1 is SGHRS and CDR2 YFSETQ. The CDR3 DNA reads as TGCGCCAGCAGGTATGACGGGAATTCACCCCTCCACTTT. Protein product: CASRYDGNSPLHF.

The rearrangement links TRBV27 to TRBJ2-7; D is undetermined. The CDR3 is 15 residues long. Trimming took off 5 bases at V and 2 bases at J, with 16 bases between the two ends. Germline V CDR1 and CDR2: MNHEY, SMNVEV (reference sequence). This CDR3 reads CASSLSTPMTYEQYF. Written as DNA, the CDR3 is TGTGCCAGCAGTCTAAGCACTCCGATGACCTACGAGCAGTACTTC.

The genes are TRBV5-1 and TRBJ2-7; a weak D match, TRBD1 (6 bases). V was shortened by 4 bases and J by 3 bases, with 11 bases between the two germline ends. The germline V gene encodes CDR1 SGHRS and CDR2 YFSETQ. CDR3 size: 13 residues. The CDR3 spells CASSVRDNYEQYF. CDR3 nucleotides: TGCGCCAGCAGCGTCCGGGACAACTACGAGCAGTACTTC.

This clone occurred a few times. The chain carries TRBV18 and TRBJ2-7, with D perhaps matching TRBD2 (5 bases). The germline V gene encodes CDR1 KGHSH and CDR2 LQKENI. The V gene lost 6 bases and the J gene lost 0 bases, with 12 bases spanning the gap. The length of the CDR3 is 14 residues. In DNA, the CDR3 is TGTGCCAGCTCTCGCTGGGAGTCCTCCTACGAGCAGTACTTC. Translated: CASSRWESSYEQYF. The whole variable domain, filled in from reference TRBV18 and TRBJ2-7, reads NAGVMQNPRHLVRRRGQEARLRCSPMKGHSHVYWYRQLPEEGLKFMVYLQKENIIDESGMPKERFSAEFPKEGPSILRIQQVVRGDSAAYFCASSRWESSYEQYFGPGTRLTVT.

The chain carries TRBV6-5 and TRBJ1-4, with D possibly being TRBD1 (6 bases). Trimming cost V 2 bases and J 8 bases, with 15 bases left between them. CDR3 length: 15 amino acids. The germline V gene encodes CDR1 MNHEY and CDR2 SVGAGI. CDR3 residues: CASSYLGEGGEKLFF. Written as DNA, the CDR3 is TGTGCCAGCAGTTACCTGGGGGAAGGGGGAGAAAAACTGTTTTTT.

As concerns this clone: An end of the junction differs from the germline gene, which may be a read error. This rearrangement joins TRBV28 to TRBJ2-7; a weak D match, TRBD1 (5 bases). CDR1 and CDR2 from the germline V gene are MDHEN and SYDVKM. The CDR3 extends over 15 amino acids. CDR3 bases: TGTGCCAGCAGTTTATTAGGGGAAGGCTCCCACGAGCAGTACTTC. Its translation: CASSLLGEGSHEQYF.

The chain is built from TRBV14 and TRBJ2-7, with a possible D match to TRBD2 (5 bases). Germline V lookup: CDR1 SGHDN, CDR2 FVKESK. This CDR3 contains 16 residues. V shed 1 base and J shed 0 bases, with 13 bases lying between them. CDR3 residues: CASSQVDGLPSYEQYF. The CDR3 DNA reads as TGTGCCAGCAGCCAAGTTGATGGACTTCCCTCCTACGAGCAGTACTTC. The whole variable domain, filled in from reference TRBV14 and TRBJ2-7, reads EAGVTQFPSHSVIEKGQTVTLRCDPISGHDNLYWYRRVMGKEIKFLLHFVKESKQDESGMPNNRFLAERTGGTYSTLKVQPAELEDSGVYFCASSQVDGLPSYEQYFGPGTRLTVT.

This chain connects TRBV5-6 to TRBJ1-3; 7 bases are a match to TRBD1. J gave up 4 bases and V 9 bases, and 19 bases lay outside the gene matches. Germline CDR1 SGHDT, CDR2 YYEEEE. This CDR3 contains 17 residues. CDR3 amino acids: CATAPTGSDTSGNTIYF. The CDR3 DNA is TGTGCCACGGCACCGACAGGGTCTGATACTTCCGGAAACACCATATATTTT.

The CDR3 spells CASSQEGRGIDGYTF. In DNA, the CDR3 is TGCGCCAGCAGCCAAGAAGGCAGGGGAATCGATGGCTACACCTTC. The V gene is TRBV4-1, the J gene TRBJ1-2; D might be TRBD1 (6 bases). Germline V gene data show CDR1 as MGHRA and CDR2 as YSYEKL. V shed 0 bases and J shed 6 bases, with 14 bases lying between them. This CDR3 has 15 amino acids.

The rearrangement uses TRBV19 and TRBJ1-1, with 7 bases matching TRBD1. Looked up from germline, CDR1 is LNHDA and CDR2 is SQIVND (reference sequence). Trimming at V came to 4 bases and at J to 10 bases, leaving 9 bases not matched to a gene. This CDR3 is built from 13 residues. This CDR3 reads CASSKKGARGAFF. DNA of the CDR3: TGTGCCAGTAGTAAGAAGGGGGCCCGGGGAGCTTTCTTT.

With regard to this clone: This specimen includes other DNA sequences encoding the same CDR3. The chain links TRBV5-1 to TRBJ2-1, with TRBD2 matching 10 bases. Germline values: CDR1 SGHRS, CDR2 YFSETQ. The CDR3 consists of 15 residues. Unmatched junction bases numbered 10, after V lost 8 bases and J lost 5 bases. CDR3 DNA sequence: TGCGCCAGTAGCCCACGGACTAGCGGTGACAATGAGCAGTTCTTC. This codes for CASSPRTSGDNEQFF.